A single sample is the source of the 9 T cell receptor beta chains below, sequenced in a study of T cell responses to AZD1222 COVID-19 vaccine. Data came from immunoSEQ multiplex PCR; TCRdb stores just in-frame clones and leaves some out. Of about 120,000 clones listed, just over 90% are singletons. The specimen was peripheral blood, collected on day 0 of AZD1222 vaccination. Receptors were obtained from an adult in good health.

J is TRBJ1-3 and V is TRBV5-1, with 7 bases that match TRBD1. Losses at the gene ends were 0 bases for V and 8 bases for J; bases not matched to a gene: 5. CDR1 and CDR2 from the germline V gene are SGHRS and YFSETQ. The CDR3 is made up of 14 amino acids. CDR3 in DNA: TGCGCCAGCAGCTTGGACAGGGGAGCCGACACCATATATTTT. Translated: CASSLDRGADTIYF. The variable domain in full, completed from reference TRBV5-1 and TRBJ1-3, reads KAGVTQTPRYLIKTRGQQVTLSCSPISGHRSVSWYQQTPGQGLQFLFEYFSETQRNKGNFPGRFSGRQFSNSRSEMNVSTLELGDSALYLCASSLDRGADTIYFGEGSWLTVV.

The rearrangement joins TRBV19 to TRBJ1-6; a possible D gene is TRBD1 (6 bases). Looked up from germline, CDR1 is LNHDA and CDR2 is SQIVND (reference sequence). The CDR3 has 15 amino acids. The V and J ends lost 6 bases and 0 bases respectively, with 9 bases between them. The CDR3 coding sequence is TGTGCCAGTAGAGGGGGGAGCTCCTATAATTCACCCCTCCACTTT. Its translation is CASRGGSSYNSPLHF.

V usage is TRBV7-9 and J usage is TRBJ2-5; D unclear. Germline loops: CDR1 SEHNR, CDR2 FQNEAQ (reference sequence). Deletions cut 2 bases from V and 5 bases from J, with 9 bases between. CDR3 length: 13 amino acids. CDR3 in DNA: TGTGCCAGCAGCTTATTACAGTCCGAGACCCAGTACTTC. This encodes CASSLLQSETQYF. Drawing the rest from reference TRBV7-9 and TRBJ2-5, the complete variable domain is DTGVSQNPRHKITKRGQNVTFRCDPISEHNRLYWYRQTLGQGPEFLTYFQNEAQLEKSRLLSDRFSAERPKGSFSTLEIQRTEQGDSAMYLCASSLLQSETQYFGPGTRLLVL.

This clone was detected only once. The V call is TRBV13, the J call TRBJ2-7; no reliable D call. V was clipped by 4 bases and J by 0 bases, with 16 bases between them. The CDR3 runs 16 residues. CDR1 is PRHDT and CDR2 is FYEKMQ in the germline V gene (reference sequence). The CDR3 nucleotides are TGTGCCAGCAGCTCCAGAACAACAAGTAGCTCCTACGAGCAGTACTTC. Encoded protein: CASSSRTTSSSYEQYF.

The chain employs TRBV6-4 and TRBJ1-6; D gene uncertain. The CDR3 has 17 amino acids. V was pared by 3 bases and J by 5 bases, with 17 bases between. The germline gives CDR1 MRHNA, CDR2 SNTAGT. The CDR3 sequence is CASSEEVGALHNSPLHF. The DNA of the CDR3 is TGTGCCAGCAGTGAGGAAGTGGGTGCCCTTCATAATTCACCCCTCCACTTT.

This clone was detected only once. The genes are TRBV6-2 or TRBV6-3 and TRBJ1-5; D is undetermined. This CDR3 region has 14 residues. Per the germline V gene, CDR1 is MNHEY and CDR2 is SVGEGT. The V end was cut by 2 bases, the J end by 7 bases, with 12 bases between. CDR3 region: CASSYVGLGQPQHF. CDR3 nucleotide sequence: TGTGCCAGCAGTTACGTCGGATTGGGGCAGCCCCAGCATTTT.

The chain has TRBV6-1 and TRBJ1-5, with D tentatively TRBD1 (6 bases). The germline V and J ends were trimmed by 4 bases and 1 base, with 26 bases remaining between them. The CDR3 runs 20 residues. The germline V gene encodes CDR1 MNHNS and CDR2 SASEGT. The DNA of the CDR3 is TGTGCCAGCAGTGTCCGCCCCGGATCGGGGGGCGCAGGAAGCAATCAGCCCCAGCATTTT. Translation gives CASSVRPGSGGAGSNQPQHF.

The J gene is TRBJ1-1, the V gene TRBV6-2 or TRBV6-3; D unresolved. This CDR3 contains 12 residues. CDR1 and CDR2 (germline): MNHEY, SVGEGT. Trimming stripped 0 bases from V and 11 bases from J, with 10 bases between. CDR3 sequence reads: CASSYSSSGAFF. The CDR3 coding sequence is TGTGCCAGCAGTTACTCGAGCTCCGGGGCTTTCTTT.

This chain uses TRBV7-2 with TRBJ2-7; the D gene is possibly TRBD1 (6 bases). V was cut by 0 bases and J by 4 bases, with 10 bases left in between. The CDR3 length is 14 residues. Germline CDR1 and CDR2: SGHTA and FQGNSA. For the CDR3, the DNA is TGTGCCAGCAGCTTAGCGTATCAGGGGTACGAGCAGTACTTC. Translated: CASSLAYQGYEQYF.